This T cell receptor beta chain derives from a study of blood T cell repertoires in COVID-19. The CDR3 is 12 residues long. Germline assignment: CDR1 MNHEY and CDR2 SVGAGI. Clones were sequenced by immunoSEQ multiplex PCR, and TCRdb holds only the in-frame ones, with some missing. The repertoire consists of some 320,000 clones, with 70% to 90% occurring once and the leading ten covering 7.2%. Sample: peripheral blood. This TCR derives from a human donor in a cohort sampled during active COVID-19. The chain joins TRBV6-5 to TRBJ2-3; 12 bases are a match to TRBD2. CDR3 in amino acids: CLAGGPRDTQYF. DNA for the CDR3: TGTCTAGCGGGGGGGCCGAGAGATACGCAGTATTTT.